A selection of T cell receptor beta chains follows, all from one sample in a study of beta chain features in type 1 diabetes. The table came from immunoSEQ multiplex PCR; TCRdb's copy has only in-frame clones and leaves some out. Here the sample spans around 500,000 clones, roughly 10% being singletons. Sequencing was performed on naive CD4+ T cells from blood. These receptors originate from a woman aged 18-29 years in good health. CDR3s include the opening cysteine and the closing phenylalanine or tryptophan.

V: TRBV6-4; J: TRBJ1-1; CDR3: CASSENRASGTEAFF
V: TRBV7-7; J: TRBJ2-1; CDR3: CASSLAVAGKNNEQFF
V: TRBV5-1; J: TRBJ1-2; CDR3: CASSLVAGDTNYGYTF
V: TRBV25-1; J: -; CDR3: CASNRQGTYEQYF
V: TRBV19; J: TRBJ1-5; CDR3: CASSIGLGKPQHF
V: TRBV29-1; J: TRBJ1-1; CDR3: CSVGFGNTEAFF
V: TRBV6-6; J: TRBJ2-3; CDR3: CASSNQGDTQYF
V: TRBV29-1; J: TRBJ1-4; CDR3: CSVWTGGKLFF
V: TRBV13; J: TRBJ2-2; CDR3: CASSTPTGENTGELFF
V: TRBV23-1; J: TRBJ2-5; CDR3: CASSHEMWGRGSKQETQYF
V: TRBV25-1; J: TRBJ1-2; CDR3: CASSEQGADINYGYTF
V: TRBV15; J: TRBJ2-2; CDR3: CATSRERKDTGELFF
V: TRBV29-1; J: TRBJ1-1; CDR3: CSGEGMNTEAFF
V: TRBV29-1; J: TRBJ1-1; CDR3: CSGRRFGTEAFF
V: TRBV2; J: TRBJ2-5; CDR3: CASLSSVYETQYF
V: TRBV30; J: TRBJ2-6; CDR3: CAWGLYSGANVLTF
V: TRBV28; J: TRBJ2-1; CDR3: CASREQGPGNEQFF
V: TRBV7-9; J: TRBJ2-5; CDR3: CASSSGQGFEETQYF
V: TRBV9; J: TRBJ2-2; CDR3: CASSYSGARPGELFF
V: TRBV7-2; J: TRBJ2-3; CDR3: CASSLGSGSVATDTQYF
V: TRBV13; J: TRBJ2-1; CDR3: CASSVPGLAGWGYNEQFF
V: TRBV5-6; J: TRBJ2-3; CDR3: CASSLPNTDTQYF
V: TRBV14; J: TRBJ2-3; CDR3: CASSQDQRDTQYF
V: TRBV7-2; J: TRBJ2-3; CDR3: CASSLAWGAGTRTDTQYF